The 22 T cell receptor beta chains presented below share a single source sample, sequenced in a study of response to subunit inactivated influenza vaccine. TCRdb passed the RT-PCR reads through MiXCR, listing each CDR3 protein once. The data hold some 570,000 distinct CDR3 sequences, with approximately 11% observed a single time. These data also featured in a second study, about T cells expressing NK-cell markers. From that second work: UMI-tagged 5'RACE template switching yielded the TCR beta cDNA.

The sequenced sample was PBMCs from blood, obtained on the day of vaccination. The source is a man aged 50 or older who received an inactivated influenza vaccine.

A few counts support this clonotype. The chain combines TRBV10-2 with TRBJ1-5; TRBD1 is a possible D gene (5 bases). This CDR3 is 12 amino acids long. Between the trimmed V and J ends, which lost 11 bases and 1 base, there was a span of 9 bases. Per germline, CDR1 WSHSY and CDR2 SAAADI. DNA for the CDR3: TGCGCCGGGGGGGACAGCAATCAGCCCCAGCATTTT. Translation gives CAGGDSNQPQHF.

The genes are TRBV24-1 and TRBJ2-3; D is undetermined. Germline assignment: CDR1 KGHDR and CDR2 SFDVKD. Deletions cut 2 bases from V and 6 bases from J, with 8 bases between. This CDR3 has 13 residues. CDR3 in amino acids: CATSDSPLDTQYF. CDR3 DNA sequence: TGTGCCACCAGTGATTCCCCCCTTGATACGCAGTATTTT.

This clonotype was found many times. This chain connects TRBV11-2 to TRBJ2-2; 12 bases are shared with TRBD2. This CDR3 region has 15 residues. V was pared by 4 bases and J by 5 bases, with 2 bases of the junction left unmatched. From germline, CDR1 is SGHAT and CDR2 FQNNGV. CDR3 region: CASSSLAGGTGELFF. CDR3 in DNA: TGTGCCAGCAGCTCCCTAGCGGGGGGGACCGGGGAGCTGTTTTTT.

This chain uses TRBV6-2 or TRBV6-3 with TRBJ2-7; TRBD1 is a possible D gene (6 bases). Germline values: CDR1 MNHEY, CDR2 SVGEGT. The CDR3 has 14 residues. Trimming stripped 3 bases from V and 5 bases from J, with 14 bases between. The chain's CDR3 is CASSYTDSGNEQYF. The CDR3 DNA is TGTGCCAGCAGTTATACGGACAGTGGGAACGAGCAGTACTTC.

V and J are TRBV12-3 or TRBV12-4 and TRBJ2-3; no definite D call. V gave up 5 bases and J gave up 7 bases, with 10 bases separating them. There are 12 residues in the CDR3. CDR3 protein: CASSPTVYTQYF. The DNA for the CDR3 is TGTGCCAGCAGTCCGACCGTATATACGCAGTATTTT.

The table lists this clonotype with a few counts. The chain links TRBV3-1 to TRBJ1-1; unclear D gene. V lost 0 bases, J lost 1 base, and 9 bases lay in between. Per germline, CDR1 LGHDT and CDR2 YNNKEL (reference sequence). The CDR3 totals 15 residues. CDR3 protein: CASSQERRKNTEAFF. The CDR3 DNA reads as TGTGCCAGCAGCCAAGAACGACGGAAGAACACTGAAGCTTTCTTT. The full variable domain, completed using reference TRBV3-1 and TRBJ1-1, is DTAVSQTPKYLVTQMGNDKSIKCEQNLGHDTMYWYKQDSKKFLKIMFSYNNKELIINETVPNRFSPKSPDKAHLNLHINSLELGDSAVYFCASSQERRKNTEAFFGQGTRLTVV.

CDR3 bases: TGCAGTGCCCGGGATAACCTGAACACTGAAGCTTTCTTT. Translated: CSARDNLNTEAFF. The chain recombines TRBV20-1 with TRBJ1-1, with D uncertain. The CDR3 runs to 13 residues. CDR1 DFQATT and CDR2 SNEGSKA come from the germline V gene (reference sequence). V was pared by 6 bases and J by 0 bases, with 11 bases between.

This clonotype occurred many times. This sequence joins TRBV12-3 or TRBV12-4 and TRBJ2-2, with 11 nucleotides matching TRBD1. V trimming: 6 bases; J trimming: 6 bases; junction bases outside the gene matches: 3. The CDR3 loop spans 14 amino acids. The CDR3 DNA follows: TGTGCCAGCAGCCCGGGACAGGGGGCCGGGGAGCTGTTTTTT. Translating it yields CASSPGQGAGELFF.

Concerning this clonotype: Sequence at one end of the junction differs from germline and may be a read error. The chain has TRBV7-2 and TRBJ1-5; D is unresolved. Germline CDR1 reads SGHTA; CDR2 reads FQGNSA. The CDR3 is made up of 14 amino acids. The CDR3 DNA is TGTGCCAGCAGCTTAGACGTTTACAATCAGCCCCAGCAATTT. Amino acid sequence: CASSLDVYNQPQQF.

V is TRBV6-2 or TRBV6-3 and J is TRBJ2-1; a weak D match, TRBD2 (6 bases). CDR1 is MNHEY, CDR2 SVGEGT, per germline. This CDR3 region has 14 residues. The V end was cut by 0 bases, the J end by 10 bases, with 13 bases between. CDR3 DNA: TGTGCCAGCAGTTACTCAGTTCGGGGGAGCGAGCAGTTCTTC. This translates into CASSYSVRGSEQFF.

This clonotype was counted only a few times. J is TRBJ1-1 and V is TRBV6-5; D gene uncertain. The CDR3 is made up of 15 amino acids. V shed 0 bases and J shed 1 base, with 9 bases lying between them. The germline CDR1 and CDR2 sequences are MNHEY and SVGAGI. The CDR3 nucleotides are TGTGCCAGCAGTTACTCCCGCACGGAGAACACTGAAGCTTTCTTT. Translating gives CASSYSRTENTEAFF.

CDR3 nucleotide sequence: TGCAGTGCGGGGAGGGACGGGAATTCACCCCTCCACTTT. It is translated as CSAGRDGNSPLHF. V and J are TRBV20-1 and TRBJ1-6; tentatively, D is TRBD1 (5 bases). V was shortened by 6 bases and J by 7 bases, with 13 bases between the two germline ends. Germline loops: CDR1 DFQATT, CDR2 SNEGSKA (reference sequence). The CDR3 is 13 amino acids.

V is TRBV6-1 and J is TRBJ2-2; TRBD2 aligns across 11 bases. The V gene's germline CDR1 is MNHNS and CDR2 SASEGT. CDR3 length: 14 amino acids. J lost 6 bases, V lost 10 bases, and 7 bases had no gene match. CDR3 bases: TGTGCCACCACTATTAGCGGGAGGGCCGGGGAGCTGTTTTTT. Its protein product is CATTISGRAGELFF.

This clonotype was counted ten times or more. This chain uses TRBV7-6 with TRBJ2-7, with unresolved D. Germline lookup yields CDR1 SGHVS and CDR2 FNYEAQ. The CDR3 is made up of 11 amino acids. The V gene lost 5 bases and the J gene lost 5 bases, with 7 bases spanning the gap. The CDR3: CASSTMDEQYF. As DNA, the CDR3 is TGTGCCAGCAGCACAATGGACGAGCAGTACTTC.

This clonotype was seen more than once but under ten times. V usage is TRBV20-1 and J usage is TRBJ1-6; D is ambiguous. V lost 0 bases and J 7 bases, leaving 10 bases between the germline ends. The length of the CDR3 is 14 residues. CDR1 and CDR2 (germline): DFQATT, SNEGSKA (reference sequence). The CDR3 DNA sequence: TGCAGTGCTAGAGACCCGACGTTAAATTCACCCCTCCACTTT. Amino acids: CSARDPTLNSPLHF.

This clonotype was observed a few times. The chain combines TRBV21-1 with TRBJ2-7; the table's TRBD2 call for D was not verified on the DNA. TRBV21-1 is a listed pseudogene. The CDR3 totals 15 residues. In nucleotides, the CDR3 is TGTGCCAGCAGCAATGGACTAGCGGGGGGATACGAGCAGTACTTC. This sequence encodes CASSNGLAGGYEQYF.

The chain links TRBV7-8 to TRBJ2-7; 9 positions agree with TRBD1. The junction had 8 bases not matched to a gene; V was cut back by 2 bases and J by 6 bases. The CDR3 length is 15 residues. Germline V gives CDR1 SGHVS, CDR2 FQNEAQ. The CDR3 DNA is TGTGCCAGCAGCTTACCACAGGGGGCGCTTAGCGAGCAGTACTTC. Protein: CASSLPQGALSEQYF.

This clonotype was recorded at least ten times. V gene TRBV5-1 combines with J gene TRBJ2-3; D is ambiguous. V dropped 0 bases and J dropped 4 bases, with 12 bases sitting between them. The V gene's germline CDR1 is SGHRS and CDR2 YFSETQ. This CDR3 contains 15 residues. The CDR3 sequence: CASSLAHQDPDTQYF. The CDR3 nucleotides are TGCGCCAGCAGCTTGGCTCACCAGGACCCAGATACGCAGTATTTT. The whole variable domain, filled in from reference TRBV5-1 and TRBJ2-3, reads KAGVTQTPRYLIKTRGQQVTLSCSPISGHRSVSWYQQTPGQGLQFLFEYFSETQRNKGNFPGRFSGRQFSNSRSEMNVSTLELGDSALYLCASSLAHQDPDTQYFGPGTRLTVL.

This clonotype was observed a handful of times. The chain is built from TRBV7-3 and TRBJ2-2, with D uncertain. Germline assignment: CDR1 SGHTA and CDR2 FQGTGA. Deletions cut 1 base from V and 3 bases from J, with 9 bases between. The CDR3 is 15 residues long. The CDR3 sequence: CASSLSPTYTGELFF. The CDR3 DNA follows: TGTGCCAGCAGCTTAAGTCCCACCTACACCGGGGAGCTGTTTTTT.

This clonotype was counted only a few times. The rearrangement links TRBV14 to TRBJ1-1; tentatively, D is TRBD1 (5 bases). The germline V gene has CDR1 SGHDN and CDR2 FVKESK. CDR3 length equals 16 residues. V was pared by 2 bases and J by 5 bases, with 18 bases between. For the CDR3, the DNA is TGTGCCAGCAGCCAAACCCGGGCCCTAAAGGGGACTGAAGCTTTCTTT. This gives the protein CASSQTRALKGTEAFF. Drawing the rest from reference TRBV14 and TRBJ1-1, the complete variable domain is EAGVTQFPSHSVIEKGQTVTLRCDPISGHDNLYWYRRVMGKEIKFLLHFVKESKQDESGMPNNRFLAERTGGTYSTLKVQPAELEDSGVYFCASSQTRALKGTEAFFGQGTRLTVV.

This clonotype was observed a handful of times. The chain combines TRBV6-5 with TRBJ2-5; 10 bases map to TRBD2. This CDR3 contains 15 residues. Trimming at V came to 4 bases and at J to 5 bases, leaving 7 bases not matched to a gene. Germline V lookup: CDR1 MNHEY, CDR2 SVGAGI. CDR3 bases: TGTGCCAGCAGTTCCGGGACTAGCGTTGGGGAGACCCAGTACTTC. Its translation is CASSSGTSVGETQYF.

The chain has TRBV15 and TRBJ2-7, with 7 nucleotides matching TRBD2. The length of the CDR3 is 16 residues. CDR1 is LNHNV, CDR2 YYDKDF, per germline (reference sequence). Unmatched junction bases numbered 9, after V lost 4 bases and J lost 0 bases. CDR3 in DNA: TGTGCCACCAGCACAAATAGCGGGTCCGACTCCTACGAGCAGTACTTC. The encoded protein is CATSTNSGSDSYEQYF. The full variable domain, with the rest looked up from reference TRBV15 and TRBJ2-7, is DAMVIQNPRYQVTQFGKPVTLSCSQTLNHNVMYWYQQKSSQAPKLLFHYYDKDFNNEADTPDNFQSRRPNTSFCFLDIRSPGLGDTAMYLCATSTNSGSDSYEQYFGPGTRLTVT.